The rows below give T cell receptor beta chains drawn from one sample of a study of identical twins. TCRdb recomputed calls from the 5' RACE reads with MiXCR, one row per CDR3 protein. The table has nearly 900,000 distinct CDR3 sequences, around 12% seen once. These sequences were also reported in another study, on yellow fever vaccine responses in identical twins.

The sequenced material came from PBMCs. Receptor source: a young woman in good health. CDR3s include the opening cysteine and the closing phenylalanine or tryptophan. D genes are given only for firm matches. The size of a clone is reported for some rows only, either as once, few or many, or as a class for expanded clones.

TRBV15,.,.,TRBJ2-3,CATSRGLKGPDTQYF,TGTGCCACCAGCAGAGGTCTGAAGGGGCCCGATACGCAGTATTTT
TRBV11-2,.,TRBD1,TRBJ2-4,CASSPARGIGIQYF,TGTGCCAGCAGCCCAGCCAGGGGGATTGGCATTCAGTACTTC
TRBV5-6,many,.,TRBJ1-1,CASGQLNTEAFF,TGTGCCAGCGGTCAGTTGAACACTGAAGCTTTCTTT
TRBV12-3/TRBV12-4,.,.,TRBJ1-4,CASSYRGKLFF,TGTGCCAGCAGTTACCGGGGAAAGCTGTTTTTT
TRBV6-5,many,TRBD2,TRBJ2-2,CASSSPSGANTGELFF,TGTGCCAGCAGTTCGCCTAGCGGGGCGAACACCGGGGAGCTGTTTTTT
TRBV2,.,.,TRBJ2-1,CASTYGLQYNEQFF,TGTGCCAGCACTTACGGACTACAGTACAATGAGCAGTTCTTC
TRBV3-1,few,TRBD1,TRBJ2-2,CASSRTGVTGELFF,TGTGCCAGCAGCCGCACAGGGGTCACCGGGGAGCTGTTTTTT
TRBV5-5,.,.,TRBJ1-2,CASSPRTGLGSGYTF,TGTGCCAGCAGCCCTAGGACGGGACTCGGTAGCGGCTACACCTTC
TRBV4-1,few,.,TRBJ2-7,CASSPGALAVYEQYF,TGCGCCAGCAGCCCCGGGGCGCTAGCCGTGTACGAGCAGTACTTC
TRBV12-3/TRBV12-4,.,TRBD1,TRBJ2-7,CASSPSWTGTFGSYYERYF,TGTGCCAGCAGTCCCTCGTGGACAGGCACCTTCGGGTCCTACTACGAGCGGTACTTC
TRBV7-9,.,.,TRBJ1-1,CASSSGVGGVGNTEAFF,TGTGCCAGCAGTTCGGGGGTTGGGGGGGTTGGGAACACTGAAGCTTTCTTT
TRBV7-9,few,.,TRBJ2-3,CASRPVRDRSTDTQYF,TGTGCCAGCAGACCAGTCCGGGATAGGAGCACAGATACGCAGTATTTT
TRBV7-9,.,TRBD1,TRBJ1-1,CASSPADRGQTEAFF,TGTGCCAGCAGCCCGGCGGACAGGGGGCAAACTGAAGCTTTCTTT
TRBV28,few,TRBD1,TRBJ2-7,CASRNRGNSYEQYF,TGTGCCAGCAGAAACAGGGGGAACTCCTACGAGCAGTACTTC
TRBV11-2,few,.,TRBJ2-1,CASSLDRATQFF,TGTGCCAGCAGCTTAGATCGGGCCACCCAGTTCTTC
TRBV12-3/TRBV12-4,few,TRBD1,TRBJ1-4,CASSPTGVELFF,TGTGCCAGCAGTCCGACAGGGGTAGAACTGTTTTTT
TRBV4-1,.,.,TRBJ2-1,CASSQDEINEQFF,TGCGCCAGCAGCCAAGATGAAATCAATGAGCAGTTCTTC
TRBV5-5,few,.,TRBJ1-1,CASSSLDTEAFF,TGTGCCAGCAGCTCACTTGACACTGAAGCTTTCTTT
TRBV12-3/TRBV12-4,.,TRBD2,TRBJ2-1,CASSWGLGNEQFF,TGTGCCAGCAGTTGGGGACTAGGCAATGAGCAGTTCTTC
TRBV5-1,few,.,TRBJ2-5,CASSLRGASKETQYF,TGCGCCAGCAGCTTGAGGGGTGCAAGCAAAGAGACCCAGTACTTC
TRBV4-2,many,TRBD1,TRBJ2-1,CASSQGDRDNEQFF,TGTGCCAGCAGCCAAGGAGACAGGGACAATGAGCAGTTCTTC
TRBV11-2,.,TRBD1,TRBJ2-1,CASSPNRDRGSNEQFF,TGTGCCAGCAGCCCGAACCGGGACAGGGGTTCTAATGAGCAGTTCTTC
TRBV7-2,.,.,TRBJ1-2,CASSLLEMSLANYGYTF,TGTGCCAGCAGCTTATTAGAAATGTCGTTAGCTAACTATGGCTACACCTTC
TRBV18,many,.,TRBJ2-5,CASSPPRETQYF,TGTGCCAGCTCACCTCCCCGAGAGACCCAGTACTTC
TRBV29-1,few,.,TRBJ2-5,CSVVVGPTYNPSETQYF,TGCAGCGTTGTCGTGGGACCAACCTACAACCCGAGTGAGACCCAGTACTTC
TRBV29-1,.,TRBD1,TRBJ2-1,CSVEVDRVYNEQFF,TGCAGCGTTGAAGTGGACAGGGTCTACAATGAGCAGTTCTTC
TRBV9,.,.,TRBJ2-1,CASSVGVTKGNEQFF,TGTGCCAGCAGCGTAGGGGTGACAAAAGGGAATGAGCAGTTCTTC
TRBV7-9,once,.,TRBJ1-6,CASSLADGNSPLHF,TGTGCCAGCAGCTTAGCGGACGGCAATTCACCCCTCCACTTT
TRBV7-3,few,.,TRBJ2-1,CASSFGYRNEQFF,TGTGCCAGCAGCTTTGGCTATAGGAATGAGCAGTTCTTC